The 29 T cell receptor beta chains listed next were all sequenced from one sample in a study of cytomegalovirus exposure and HLA in healthy donors. PCR primers comprised 60 Vbeta and 13 Jbeta primers. TCRdb's table, derived via immunoSEQ multiplex PCR, lists solely in-frame clones and lacks some. The table lists about 180,000 clones, around 80% of them singletons. Material for sequencing was PBMCs. The source is a woman aged 30 to 39 in good health and CMV-seropositive.

The V call is TRBV5-1, the J call TRBJ2-7, with D tentatively TRBD1 (5 bases). CDR3 length: 13 amino acids. Trimming took 6 bases from V and 6 from J, leaving 16 bases between them. Germline V gene sequence: CDR1 SGHRS, CDR2 YFSETQ. The CDR3 is CASTTDSNREQYF. Written as DNA, the CDR3 is TGCGCCAGCACCACTGACAGTAACCGCGAGCAGTACTTC.

This chain links TRBV28 with TRBJ2-3; D gene uncertain. The CDR3 runs 13 residues. V shed 5 bases and J shed 7 bases, with 13 bases lying between them. Per the germline V gene, CDR1 is MDHEN and CDR2 is SYDVKM. The CDR3, as DNA: TGTGCCAGCAGTACAGACGCCCCGAATACGCAGTATTTT. Its translation: CASSTDAPNTQYF.

The CDR3 DNA follows: TGTGCCAGCAGCCCTAACAGGTTAAACACAGATACGCAGTATTTT. Translated, it gives CASSPNRLNTDTQYF. This chain links TRBV11-2 with TRBJ2-3, with TRBD1 as a possible D gene (5 bases). The CDR3 has 15 residues. V shed 5 bases and J shed 2 bases, with 14 bases lying between them. Germline CDR1 reads SGHAT; CDR2 reads FQNNGV.

This clone turned up a few times. Germline and junction disagree at one end, which may indicate a read error. The chain carries TRBV11-2 and TRBJ2-2; D call uncertain. The germline gives CDR1 SGHAT, CDR2 FQNNGV. The length of the CDR3 is 14 residues. DNA of the CDR3: TGTGCCAGCAGCTTAGACAGGAACGCCGGGGAGCTGTTTTTT. The encoded protein is CASSLDRNAGELFF.

This rearrangement joins TRBV25-1 to TRBJ2-5; no clear D. Germline CDR1 and CDR2: MGHDK and SYGVNS. The CDR3 is 11 residues long. Trimming pared 5 bases from V and 10 bases from J, leaving 11 bases between. The CDR3: CASSKSEVQYF. In DNA form, the CDR3 reads TGTGCCAGCAGTAAGAGCGAGGTCCAGTACTTC.

This clone was counted between two and nine times. This sequence joins TRBV10-1 and TRBJ2-3, with 11 nucleotides matching TRBD2. Germline CDR1 is WNHNN and CDR2 is SYGVQD (reference sequence). Unmatched junction bases numbered 5, after V lost 3 bases and J lost 0 bases. The CDR3 is 17 amino acids. CDR3 coding DNA: TGCGCCAGCAGTGATACGACTAGCGGGGAGAGCACAGATACGCAGTATTTT. Encoded protein: CASSDTTSGESTDTQYF.

This clone has a single count. The V and J genes are TRBV25-1 and TRBJ1-5; a possible D gene is TRBD1 (5 bases). Trimming pared 1 base from V and 7 bases from J, leaving 20 bases between. This CDR3 is built from 17 residues. Germline CDR1 and CDR2: MGHDK and SYGVNS. CDR3 in DNA: TGTGCCAGCAGTGAATGGCGGCCCAGGGAGGGCAGGCAGCCCCAGCATTTT. Translating it yields CASSEWRPREGRQPQHF. Full variable domain (outside the CDR3, taken from reference TRBV25-1 and TRBJ1-5): EADIYQTPRYLVIGTGKKITLECSQTMGHDKMYWYQQDPGMELHLIHYSYGVNSTEKGDLSSESTVSRIRTEHFPLTLESARPSHTSQYLCASSEWRPREGRQPQHFGDGTRLSIL.

V usage is TRBV5-1 and J usage is TRBJ1-6; 9 bases agree with TRBD1. Germline-derived CDR1 and CDR2 are SGHRS and YFSETQ. With 4 bases clipped from V and 7 bases from J, the junction kept 9 bases outside the gene matches. This CDR3 has 16 residues. CDR3 sequence reads: CASSLGTGKQNSPLHF. CDR3 sequence (DNA): TGCGCCAGCAGCCTCGGGACAGGGAAACAAAATTCACCCCTCCACTTT.

The chain joins TRBV30 to TRBJ1-2; weak D call: TRBD1 (6 bases). V lost 5 bases to trimming and J lost 2 bases, with 15 bases between them. The V gene's germline CDR1 is GTSNPN and CDR2 SVGIG (reference sequence). The CDR3 is 14 residues long. The CDR3 sequence is CAWAPGQFNYGYTF. The CDR3 nucleotides are TGTGCCTGGGCCCCCGGACAGTTCAACTATGGCTACACCTTC.

The genes are TRBV10-1 and TRBJ1-1, with TRBD1 as a possible D gene (5 bases). Germline V CDR1 and CDR2: WNHNN, SYGVQD (reference sequence). The CDR3 loop spans 15 amino acids. Trimming removed 6 bases at V and 3 bases at J, with 17 bases between. The CDR3 loop reads CASSPLRTTHTEAFF. The CDR3 nucleotides read TGCGCCAGCAGCCCCCTGAGGACAACACACACTGAAGCTTTCTTT.

This rearrangement joins TRBV5-1 to TRBJ2-3; 9 nucleotides align to TRBD2. Germline V gene data show CDR1 as SGHRS and CDR2 as YFSETQ. The J segment lost 5 bases and the V segment lost 4 bases, leaving 8 bases of the junction unmatched. The CDR3 is made up of 15 amino acids. CDR3 bases: TGCGCCAGCAGCGTTGGGACTAGCTGGGGAGATACGCAGTATTTT. Amino acid sequence: CASSVGTSWGDTQYF.

The chain is built from TRBV4-1 and TRBJ1-2; 9 bases fit TRBD1. The CDR3 covers 14 residues. Germline V gives CDR1 MGHRA, CDR2 YSYEKL. Trimming at V came to 0 bases and at J to 6 bases, leaving 2 bases not matched to a gene. CDR3 DNA sequence: TGCGCCAGCAGCCAAGATGGGACAGGGAATGGCTACACCTTC. It yields the protein CASSQDGTGNGYTF.

The V gene is TRBV11-2, the J gene TRBJ1-2; 9 bases map to TRBD1. The CDR3 spans 13 residues. With 5 bases clipped from V and 4 bases from J, the junction kept 2 bases outside the gene matches. The germline gives CDR1 SGHAT, CDR2 FQNNGV. The CDR3 protein is CASSPGQGYGYTF. The CDR3 bases are TGTGCCAGCAGCCCGGGACAGGGCTATGGCTACACCTTC. The full variable domain, with the rest looked up from reference TRBV11-2 and TRBJ1-2, is EAGVAQSPRYKIIEKRQSVAFWCNPISGHATLYWYQQILGQGPKLLIQFQNNGVVDDSQLPKDRFSAERLKGVDSTLKIQPAKLEDSAVYLCASSPGQGYGYTFGSGTRLTVV.

The J gene is TRBJ2-2, the V gene TRBV11-3, with D possibly being TRBD1 (6 bases). The V gene's germline CDR1 is SGHNT and CDR2 YENEEA. V dropped 6 bases and J dropped 6 bases, with 23 bases sitting between them. The CDR3 covers 17 residues. The DNA for the CDR3 is TGTGCCAGCAGTCCAAGAGGGGGACCCTTCCTTTCCGGGGAGCTGTTTTTT. As protein: CASSPRGGPFLSGELFF.

The rearrangement links TRBV4-3 to TRBJ1-4; tentatively, D is TRBD1 (6 bases). The CDR3 totals 16 residues. The germline V and J ends were trimmed by 3 bases and 0 bases, with 11 bases remaining between them. Germline V CDR1 and CDR2: LGHNA, YSLEER. The CDR3 reads CASSQRTAATNEKLFF. The DNA for the CDR3 is TGCGCCAGCAGCCAGAGGACAGCCGCAACTAATGAAAAACTGTTTTTT.

The V gene is TRBV9, the J gene TRBJ1-2; TRBD1 matches 9 bases. V was pared by 3 bases and J by 8 bases, with 5 bases of the junction left unmatched. This CDR3 comprises 13 residues. The V gene's germline CDR1 is SGDLS and CDR2 YYNGEE. The chain's CDR3 is CASSAGTGRGYTF. DNA of the CDR3: TGTGCCAGCAGCGCCGGGACAGGGCGAGGCTACACCTTC. The complete variable domain, with remaining parts taken from reference TRBV9 and TRBJ1-2, reads DSGVTQTPKHLITATGQRVTLRCSPRSGDLSVYWYQQSLDQGLQFLIQYYNGEERAKGNILERFSAQQFPDLHSELNLSSLELGDSALYFCASSAGTGRGYTFGSGTRLTVV.

The chain uses TRBV11-2 and TRBJ1-6, with D maybe TRBD1 (6 bases). With 1 base removed from V and 10 bases from J, the gap between germline ends came to 17 bases. The CDR3 consists of 16 residues. CDR1 is SGHAT and CDR2 is FQNNGV in the germline V gene. The CDR3 sequence is CASSLGGAGEGSPLHF. DNA for the CDR3: TGTGCCAGCAGCTTAGGGGGAGCAGGGGAGGGCTCACCCCTCCACTTT.

The V call is TRBV7-9, the J call TRBJ1-1, with D perhaps TRBD1 (5 bases). Trimming removed 1 base from V and 1 base from J, with 10 bases in between. The CDR3 is made up of 15 amino acids. CDR1 SEHNR and CDR2 FQNEAQ come from the germline V gene (reference sequence). The CDR3 DNA is TGTGCCAGCAGCTTAGTCGGGCAGGGGAACACTGAAGCTTTCTTT. Its protein is CASSLVGQGNTEAFF.

The V gene is TRBV27, the J gene TRBJ2-5; 13 positions match TRBD2. This CDR3 is built from 18 residues. V dropped 3 bases and J dropped 0; count of bases not matched to a gene: 7. Germline CDR1 is MNHEY and CDR2 is SMNVEV (reference sequence). The CDR3 nucleotides are TGTGCCAGCAGTTTGCGGACTAGCGGGGGACCGTACCAAGAGACCCAGTACTTC. Translating gives CASSLRTSGGPYQETQYF.

The V gene is TRBV7-2, the J gene TRBJ2-7; 7 positions agree with TRBD1. Germline CDR1 reads SGHTA; CDR2 reads FQGNSA. The CDR3 extends over 14 amino acids. J was trimmed by 5 bases and V by 4 bases; bases with no gene match: 8. The CDR3 DNA reads as TGTGCCAGCAGCTCAAGACAGGGATCAAACGAGCAGTACTTC. This sequence encodes CASSSRQGSNEQYF.

This clone was detected only a few times. The rearrangement joins TRBV5-4 to TRBJ1-4, with TRBD1 identical over 7 bases. The V segment lost 4 bases and the J segment 4 bases; nucleotides outside the gene matches: 10. CDR1 is SGHNT, CDR2 YYREEE, per germline (reference sequence). The length of the CDR3 is 16 residues. Here the CDR3 DNA reads TGTGCCAGCAGCCCGACCCCGGGACAGTTTAATGAAAAACTGTTTTTT. Its protein product is CASSPTPGQFNEKLFF.

V and J are TRBV6-1 and TRBJ2-3; D not certain. The CDR3 loop spans 13 amino acids. Trimming removed 4 bases at V and 1 base at J, with 6 bases between. In germline, CDR1 is MNHNS, CDR2 SASEGT. The CDR3 sequence is CASSVRGTDTQYF. DNA of the CDR3: TGTGCCAGCAGTGTCCGGGGCACAGATACGCAGTATTTT.

The V and J genes are TRBV30 and TRBJ1-3, with D maybe TRBD1 (5 bases). This CDR3 is built from 15 residues. Trimming took 2 bases from V and 0 from J, leaving 11 bases between them. CDR1 and CDR2 (germline): GTSNPN, SVGIG (reference sequence). The DNA of the CDR3 is TGTGCCTGGAGTAGGGCGGGGGTCTCTGGAAACACCATATATTTT. It translates to CAWSRAGVSGNTIYF.

The rearrangement uses TRBV19 and TRBJ2-7; 7 bases are a match to TRBD1. J lost 3 bases, V lost 5 bases, and 13 bases had no gene match. The germline V gene encodes CDR1 LNHDA and CDR2 SQIVND (reference sequence). This CDR3 is built from 16 residues. For the CDR3, the DNA is TGTGCCAGTAGTCGACACTCAGGGGGAAGCGTCTACGAGCAGTACTTC. Its translation: CASSRHSGGSVYEQYF. The full variable domain, completed using reference TRBV19 and TRBJ2-7, is DGGITQSPKYLFRKEGQNVTLSCEQNLNHDAMYWYRQDPGQGLRLIYYSQIVNDFQKGDIAEGYSVSREKKESFPLTVTSAQKNPTAFYLCASSRHSGGSVYEQYFGPGTRLTVT.

The V gene is TRBV19, the J gene TRBJ1-5, with 7 bases fitting TRBD1. V shed 5 bases and J 2 bases; nucleotides not matched to a gene: 15. The CDR3 is 18 amino acids. The germline V gene has CDR1 LNHDA and CDR2 SQIVND (reference sequence). The CDR3 DNA reads TGTGCCAGTAGTTTCCGACAGGGTAGGGCGTCGGGCAATCAGCCCCAGCATTTT. Translating gives CASSFRQGRASGNQPQHF.

The chain has TRBV4-3 and TRBJ2-5; no reliable D call. Germline lookup yields CDR1 LGHNA and CDR2 YSLEER. Trimming cost V 1 base and J 2 bases, with 11 bases left between them. The CDR3 has 15 residues. The CDR3 coding sequence is TGCGCCAGCAGCCAAGCCTGGCAGGTGCAAGAGACCCAGTACTTC. Its protein product is CASSQAWQVQETQYF.

The rearrangement joins TRBV19 to TRBJ2-2; the match to TRBD1 covers 9 bases. V shed 9 bases and J 6 bases; nucleotides not matched to a gene: 14. Germline loops: CDR1 LNHDA, CDR2 SQIVND (reference sequence). CDR3 size: 16 residues. Here the CDR3 reads CASRDRVSNAAGELFF. CDR3 nucleotides: TGTGCCAGCCGGGACAGGGTATCTAATGCGGCCGGGGAGCTGTTTTTT.

CDR3 sequence: CASSVSGGAWGEQYF. For the CDR3, the DNA is TGTGCCAGCAGCGTCAGCGGGGGGGCCTGGGGCGAGCAGTACTTC. The V and J genes are TRBV9 and TRBJ2-7; TRBD2 matches 10 bases. Germline values: CDR1 SGDLS, CDR2 YYNGEE. CDR3 length: 15 amino acids. With 2 bases clipped from V and 6 bases from J, the junction kept 8 bases outside the gene matches.

CDR3 sequence (DNA): TGCGCCAGCAGCGAGCGGGGGGGCACCGGGGAGCTGTTTTTT. It is translated as CASSERGGTGELFF. The rearrangement links TRBV5-1 to TRBJ2-2, with 10 nucleotides matching TRBD2. Germline CDR1 SGHRS, CDR2 YFSETQ. The CDR3 loop spans 14 amino acids. Losses at the gene ends were 4 bases for V and 4 bases for J; bases not matched to a gene: 1. The variable domain in full, with the rest retrieved from reference TRBV5-1 and TRBJ2-2, is KAGVTQTPRYLIKTRGQQVTLSCSPISGHRSVSWYQQTPGQGLQFLFEYFSETQRNKGNFPGRFSGRQFSNSRSEMNVSTLELGDSALYLCASSERGGTGELFFGEGSRLTVL.